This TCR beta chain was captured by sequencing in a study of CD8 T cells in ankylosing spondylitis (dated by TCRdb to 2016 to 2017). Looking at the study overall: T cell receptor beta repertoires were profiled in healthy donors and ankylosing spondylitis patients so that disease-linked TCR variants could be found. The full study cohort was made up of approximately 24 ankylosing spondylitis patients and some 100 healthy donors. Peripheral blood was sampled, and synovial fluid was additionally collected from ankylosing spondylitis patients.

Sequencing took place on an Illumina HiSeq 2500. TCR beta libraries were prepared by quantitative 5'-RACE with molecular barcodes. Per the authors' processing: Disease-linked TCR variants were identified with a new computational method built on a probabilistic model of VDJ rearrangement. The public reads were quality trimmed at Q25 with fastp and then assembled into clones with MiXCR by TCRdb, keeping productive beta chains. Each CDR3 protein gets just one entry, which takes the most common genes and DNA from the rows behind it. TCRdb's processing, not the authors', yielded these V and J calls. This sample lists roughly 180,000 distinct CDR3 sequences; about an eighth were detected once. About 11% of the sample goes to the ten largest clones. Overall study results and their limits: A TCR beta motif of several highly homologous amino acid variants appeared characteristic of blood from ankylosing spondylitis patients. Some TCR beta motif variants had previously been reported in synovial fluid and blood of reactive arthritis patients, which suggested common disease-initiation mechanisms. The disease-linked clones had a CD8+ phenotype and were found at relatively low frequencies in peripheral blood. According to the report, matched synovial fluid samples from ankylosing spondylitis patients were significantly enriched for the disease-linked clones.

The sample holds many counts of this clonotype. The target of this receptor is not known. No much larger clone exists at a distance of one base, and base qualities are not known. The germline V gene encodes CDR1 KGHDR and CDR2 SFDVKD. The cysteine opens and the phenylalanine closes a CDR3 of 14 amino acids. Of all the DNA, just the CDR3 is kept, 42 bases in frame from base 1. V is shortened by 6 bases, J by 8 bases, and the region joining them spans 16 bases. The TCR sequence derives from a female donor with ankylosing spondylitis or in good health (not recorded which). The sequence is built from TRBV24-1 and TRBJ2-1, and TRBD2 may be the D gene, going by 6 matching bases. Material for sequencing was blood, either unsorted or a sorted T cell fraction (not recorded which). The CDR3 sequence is CATSKAGSRDEQFF. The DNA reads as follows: TGTGCCACCAGTAAGGCCGGGAGTAGGGATGAGCAGTTCTTC.